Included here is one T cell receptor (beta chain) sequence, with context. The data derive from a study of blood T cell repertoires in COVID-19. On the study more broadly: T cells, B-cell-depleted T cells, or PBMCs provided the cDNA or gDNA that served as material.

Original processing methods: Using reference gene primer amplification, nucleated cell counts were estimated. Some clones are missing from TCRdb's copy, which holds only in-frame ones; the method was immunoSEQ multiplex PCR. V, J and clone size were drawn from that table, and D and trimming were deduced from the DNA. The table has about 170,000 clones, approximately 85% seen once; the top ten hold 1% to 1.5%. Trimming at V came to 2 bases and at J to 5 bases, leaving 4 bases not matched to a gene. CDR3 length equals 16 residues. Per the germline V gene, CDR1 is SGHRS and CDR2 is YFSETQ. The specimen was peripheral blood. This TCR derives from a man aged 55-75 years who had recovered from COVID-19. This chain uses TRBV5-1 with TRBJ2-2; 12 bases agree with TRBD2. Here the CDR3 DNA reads TGCGCCAGCAGCTTACTAGCGGGGGGACCGACCGGGGAGCTGTTTTTT. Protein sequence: CASSLLAGGPTGELFF.